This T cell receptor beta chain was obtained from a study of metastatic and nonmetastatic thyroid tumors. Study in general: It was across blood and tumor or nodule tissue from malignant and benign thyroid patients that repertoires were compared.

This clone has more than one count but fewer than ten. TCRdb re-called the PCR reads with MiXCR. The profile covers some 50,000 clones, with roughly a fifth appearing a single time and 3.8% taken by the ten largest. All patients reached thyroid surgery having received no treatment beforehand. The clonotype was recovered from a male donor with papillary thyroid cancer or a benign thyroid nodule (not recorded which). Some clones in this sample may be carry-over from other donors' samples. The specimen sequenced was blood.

CDR3 sequence reads: CASSYKSGTDNYGYTF. In DNA form, the CDR3 reads TGTGCCAGCAGTTACAAGTCCGGGACAGACAACTATGGCTACACCTTC. The chain carries TRBV6-5 and TRBJ1-2, with 7 positions matching TRBD1. This CDR3 region has 16 residues. Germline V lookup: CDR1 MNHEY, CDR2 SVGAGI. V shed 2 bases and J 2 bases; nucleotides not matched to a gene: 8.